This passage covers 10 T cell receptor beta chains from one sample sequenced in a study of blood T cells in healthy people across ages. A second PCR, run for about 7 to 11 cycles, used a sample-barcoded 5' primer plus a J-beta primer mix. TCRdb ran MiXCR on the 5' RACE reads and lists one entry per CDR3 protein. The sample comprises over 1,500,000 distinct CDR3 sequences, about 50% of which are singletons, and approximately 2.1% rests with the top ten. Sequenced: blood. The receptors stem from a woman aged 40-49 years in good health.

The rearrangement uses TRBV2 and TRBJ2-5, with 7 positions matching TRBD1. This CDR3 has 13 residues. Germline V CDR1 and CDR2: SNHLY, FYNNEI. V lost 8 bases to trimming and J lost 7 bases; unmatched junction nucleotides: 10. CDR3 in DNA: TGTGCCAGCGGGGATAGACAGGGTAGGACCCAGTACTTC. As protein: CASGDRQGRTQYF.

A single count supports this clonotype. The chain's CDR3 is CASSFQRQPQHF. CDR3 sequence (DNA): TGTGCCAGCAGTTTCCAGAGGCAGCCCCAGCATTTT. The V and J genes are TRBV12-3 or TRBV12-4 and TRBJ1-5; D is unclear. V was trimmed by 3 bases and J by 7 bases, leaving 7 bases between them. This CDR3 comprises 12 residues.

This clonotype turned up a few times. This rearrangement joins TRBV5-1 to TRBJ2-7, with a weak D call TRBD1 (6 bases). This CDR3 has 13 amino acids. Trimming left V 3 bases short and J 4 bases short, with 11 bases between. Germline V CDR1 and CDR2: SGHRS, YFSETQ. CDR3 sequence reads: CASSSPGQYEQYF. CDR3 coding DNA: TGCGCCAGCAGCTCCCCCGGACAGTACGAGCAGTACTTC.

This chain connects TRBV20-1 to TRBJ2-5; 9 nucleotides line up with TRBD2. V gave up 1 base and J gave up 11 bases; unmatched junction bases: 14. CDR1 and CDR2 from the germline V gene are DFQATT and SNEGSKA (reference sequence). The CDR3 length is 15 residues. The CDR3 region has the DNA TGCAGTGCTAGAGGGCTAGCGGGGCTCGGAAATGAGCAGTACTTC. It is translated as CSARGLAGLGNEQYF.

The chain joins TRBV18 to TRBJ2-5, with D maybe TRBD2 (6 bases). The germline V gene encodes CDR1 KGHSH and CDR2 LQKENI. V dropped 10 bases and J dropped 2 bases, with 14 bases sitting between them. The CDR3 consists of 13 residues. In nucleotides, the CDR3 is TGTGCCACCGGGACTCTCAGTCAAGAGACCCAGTACTTC. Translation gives CATGTLSQETQYF.

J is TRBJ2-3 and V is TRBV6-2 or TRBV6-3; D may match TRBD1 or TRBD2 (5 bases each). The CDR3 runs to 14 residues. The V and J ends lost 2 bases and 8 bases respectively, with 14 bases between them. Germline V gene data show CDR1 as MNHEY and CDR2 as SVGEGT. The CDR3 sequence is CASSYGDGKITQYF. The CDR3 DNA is TGTGCCAGCAGTTACGGGGACGGAAAAATTACGCAGTATTTT.

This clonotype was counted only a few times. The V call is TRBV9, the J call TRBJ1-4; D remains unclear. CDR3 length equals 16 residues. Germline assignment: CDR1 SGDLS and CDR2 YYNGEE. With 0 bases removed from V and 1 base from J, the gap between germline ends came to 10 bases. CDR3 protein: CASSVGLPVTNEKLFF. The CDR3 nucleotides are TGTGCCAGCAGCGTAGGCCTCCCAGTAACTAATGAAAAACTGTTTTTT.

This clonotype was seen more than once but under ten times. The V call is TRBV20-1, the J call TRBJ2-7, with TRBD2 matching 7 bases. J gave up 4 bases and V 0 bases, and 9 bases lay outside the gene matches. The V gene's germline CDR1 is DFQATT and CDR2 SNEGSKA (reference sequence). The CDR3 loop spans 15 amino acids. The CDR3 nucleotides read TGCAGTGCTAGAGATCTCAGCGGGGTTAAATACGAGCAGTACTTC. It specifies CSARDLSGVKYEQYF.

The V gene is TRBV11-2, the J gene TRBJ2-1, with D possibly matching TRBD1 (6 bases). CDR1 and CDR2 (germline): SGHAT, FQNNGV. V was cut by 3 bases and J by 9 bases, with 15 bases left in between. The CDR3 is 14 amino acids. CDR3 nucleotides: TGTGCCAGCAGCTTGGACAGTGGTATTGGTGAGCAGTTCTTC. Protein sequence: CASSLDSGIGEQFF.

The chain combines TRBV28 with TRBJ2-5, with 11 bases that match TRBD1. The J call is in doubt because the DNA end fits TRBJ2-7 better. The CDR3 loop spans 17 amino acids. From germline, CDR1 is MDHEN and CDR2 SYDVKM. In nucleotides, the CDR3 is TGTGCCAGCAGTTCCCCCGGGACAGGGGGAACACTCAGCGAGCAGTACTTC. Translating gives CASSSPGTGGTLSEQYF.